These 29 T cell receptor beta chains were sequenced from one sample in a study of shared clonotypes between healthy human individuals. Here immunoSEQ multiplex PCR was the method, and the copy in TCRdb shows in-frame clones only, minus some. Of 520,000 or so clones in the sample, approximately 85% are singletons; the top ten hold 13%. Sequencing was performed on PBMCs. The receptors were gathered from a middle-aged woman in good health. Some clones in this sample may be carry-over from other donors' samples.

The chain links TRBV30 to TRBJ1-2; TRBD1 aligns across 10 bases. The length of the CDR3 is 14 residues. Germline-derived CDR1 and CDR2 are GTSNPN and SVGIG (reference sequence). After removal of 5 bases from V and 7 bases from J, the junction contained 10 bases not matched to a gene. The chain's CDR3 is CAWPRQGAGSGYTF. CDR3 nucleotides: TGTGCCTGGCCCAGACAGGGGGCAGGGAGTGGCTACACCTTC.

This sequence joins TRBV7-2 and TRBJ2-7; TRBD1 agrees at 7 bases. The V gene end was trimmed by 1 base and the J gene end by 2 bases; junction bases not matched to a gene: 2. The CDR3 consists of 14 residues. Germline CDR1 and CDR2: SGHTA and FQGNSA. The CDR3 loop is CASSLGTGPYEQYF. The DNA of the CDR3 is TGTGCCAGCAGCTTAGGGACAGGTCCCTACGAGCAGTACTTC.

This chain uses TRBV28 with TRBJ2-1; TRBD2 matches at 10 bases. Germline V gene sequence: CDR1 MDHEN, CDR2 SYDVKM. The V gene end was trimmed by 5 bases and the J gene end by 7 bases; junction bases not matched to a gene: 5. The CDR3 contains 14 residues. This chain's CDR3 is CASSPGLADNEQFF. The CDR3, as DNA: TGTGCCAGCAGTCCCGGACTAGCGGATAATGAGCAGTTCTTC.

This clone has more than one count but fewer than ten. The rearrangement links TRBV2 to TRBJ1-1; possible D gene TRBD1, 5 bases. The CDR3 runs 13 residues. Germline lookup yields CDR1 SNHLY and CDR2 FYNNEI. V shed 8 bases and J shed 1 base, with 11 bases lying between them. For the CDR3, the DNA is TGTGCCAGCGTGACAGCACCGAACACTGAAGCTTTCTTT. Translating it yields CASVTAPNTEAFF.

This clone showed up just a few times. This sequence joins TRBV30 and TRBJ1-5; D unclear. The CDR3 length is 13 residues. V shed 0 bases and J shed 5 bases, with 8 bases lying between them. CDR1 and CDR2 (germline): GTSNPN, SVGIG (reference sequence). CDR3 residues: CAWSVEGHQPQHF. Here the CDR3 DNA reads TGTGCCTGGAGTGTGGAAGGGCATCAGCCCCAGCATTTT.

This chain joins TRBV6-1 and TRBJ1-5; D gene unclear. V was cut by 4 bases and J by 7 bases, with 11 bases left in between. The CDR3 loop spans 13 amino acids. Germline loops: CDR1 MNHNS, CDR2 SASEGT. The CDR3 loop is CASSAGDQQPQHF. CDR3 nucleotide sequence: TGTGCCAGCAGTGCGGGAGATCAACAGCCCCAGCATTTT.

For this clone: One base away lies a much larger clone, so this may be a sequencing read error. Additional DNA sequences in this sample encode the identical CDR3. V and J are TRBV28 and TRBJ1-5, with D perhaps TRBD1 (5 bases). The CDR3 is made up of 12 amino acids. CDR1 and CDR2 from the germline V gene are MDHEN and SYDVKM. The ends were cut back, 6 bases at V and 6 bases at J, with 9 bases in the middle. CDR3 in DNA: TGTGCCAGCAGCTCCGGGGGTCAGCCCCAGCATTTT. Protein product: CASSSGGQPQHF. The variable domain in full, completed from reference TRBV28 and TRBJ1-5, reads DVKVTQSSRYLVKRTGEKVFLECVQDMDHENMFWYRQDPGLGLRLIYFSYDVKMKEKGDIPEGYSVSREKKERFSLILESASTNQTSMYLCASSSGGQPQHFGDGTRLSIL.

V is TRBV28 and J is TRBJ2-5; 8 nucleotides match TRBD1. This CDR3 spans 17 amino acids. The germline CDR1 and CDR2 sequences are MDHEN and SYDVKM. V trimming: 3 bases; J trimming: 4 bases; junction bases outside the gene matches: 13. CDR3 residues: CASSFGQGGTSGETQYF. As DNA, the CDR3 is TGTGCCAGCAGTTTCGGACAGGGAGGTACGTCGGGAGAGACCCAGTACTTC. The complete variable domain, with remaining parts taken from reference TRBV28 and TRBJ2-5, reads DVKVTQSSRYLVKRTGEKVFLECVQDMDHENMFWYRQDPGLGLRLIYFSYDVKMKEKGDIPEGYSVSREKKERFSLILESASTNQTSMYLCASSFGQGGTSGETQYFGPGTRLLVL.

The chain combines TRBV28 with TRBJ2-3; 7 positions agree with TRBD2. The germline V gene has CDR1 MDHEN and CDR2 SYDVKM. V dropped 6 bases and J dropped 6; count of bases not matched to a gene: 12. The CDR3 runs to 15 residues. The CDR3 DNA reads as TGTGCCAGCAGCCCACGGAGCGGGACGGGGGATACGCAGTATTTT. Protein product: CASSPRSGTGDTQYF.

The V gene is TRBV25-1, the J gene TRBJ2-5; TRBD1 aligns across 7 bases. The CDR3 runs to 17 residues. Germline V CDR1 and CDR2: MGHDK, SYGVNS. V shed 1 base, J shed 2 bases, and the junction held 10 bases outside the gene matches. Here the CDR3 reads CASSELGATGSQETQYF. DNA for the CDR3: TGTGCCAGCAGTGAATTAGGGGCGACAGGGTCACAAGAGACCCAGTACTTC.

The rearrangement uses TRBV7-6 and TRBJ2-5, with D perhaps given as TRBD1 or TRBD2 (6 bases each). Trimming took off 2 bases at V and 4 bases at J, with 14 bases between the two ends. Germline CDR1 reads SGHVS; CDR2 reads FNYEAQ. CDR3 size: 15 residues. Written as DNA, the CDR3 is TGTGCCAGCAGCTTAATTCCGGGGGCTGTAGAGACCCAGTACTTC. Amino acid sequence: CASSLIPGAVETQYF.

In nucleotides, the CDR3 is TGTGCCAGCAGCTTGGGTTTAGGGAGCACAGATACGCAGTATTTT. Translation: CASSLGLGSTDTQYF. The V gene is TRBV7-3, the J gene TRBJ2-3; D is unclear. The CDR3 extends over 15 amino acids. The germline V and J ends were trimmed by 3 bases and 0 bases, with 10 bases remaining between them. The germline gives CDR1 SGHTA, CDR2 FQGTGA.

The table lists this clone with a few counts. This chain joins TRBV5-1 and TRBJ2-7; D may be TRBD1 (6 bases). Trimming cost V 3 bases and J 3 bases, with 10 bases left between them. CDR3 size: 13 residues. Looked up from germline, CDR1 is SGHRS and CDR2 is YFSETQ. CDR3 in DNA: TGCGCCAGCAGCTCACAGACAGGCTACGAGCAGTACTTC. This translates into CASSSQTGYEQYF.

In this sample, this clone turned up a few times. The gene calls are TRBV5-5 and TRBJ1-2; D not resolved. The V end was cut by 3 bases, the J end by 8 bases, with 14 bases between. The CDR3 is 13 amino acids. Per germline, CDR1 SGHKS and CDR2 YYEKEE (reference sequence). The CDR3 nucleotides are TGTGCCAGCAGCTGGGAACCCCACGGCGGCTACACCTTC. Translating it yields CASSWEPHGGYTF.

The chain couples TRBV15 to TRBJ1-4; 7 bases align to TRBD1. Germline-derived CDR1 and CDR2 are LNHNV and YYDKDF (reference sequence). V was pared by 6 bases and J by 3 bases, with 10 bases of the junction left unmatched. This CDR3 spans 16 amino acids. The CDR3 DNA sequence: TGTGCCACCAGAAGGAGGGGGGGACAGCCTAATGAAAAACTGTTTTTT. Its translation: CATRRRGGQPNEKLFF.

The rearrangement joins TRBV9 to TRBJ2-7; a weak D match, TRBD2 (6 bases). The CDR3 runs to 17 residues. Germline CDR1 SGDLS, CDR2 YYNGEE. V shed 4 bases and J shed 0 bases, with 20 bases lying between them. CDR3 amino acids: CASSRGTGHTLSYEQYF. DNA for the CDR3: TGTGCCAGCAGCAGAGGGACTGGGCACACTCTCTCCTACGAGCAGTACTTC.

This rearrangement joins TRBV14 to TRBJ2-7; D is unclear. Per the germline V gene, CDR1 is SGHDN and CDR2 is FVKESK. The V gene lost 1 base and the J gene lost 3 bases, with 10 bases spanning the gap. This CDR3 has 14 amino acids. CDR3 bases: TGTGCCAGCAGCCAAGTCGGTCAGTACTACGAGCAGTACTTC. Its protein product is CASSQVGQYYEQYF. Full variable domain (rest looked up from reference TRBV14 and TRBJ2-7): EAGVTQFPSHSVIEKGQTVTLRCDPISGHDNLYWYRRVMGKEIKFLLHFVKESKQDESGMPNNRFLAERTGGTYSTLKVQPAELEDSGVYFCASSQVGQYYEQYFGPGTRLTVT.

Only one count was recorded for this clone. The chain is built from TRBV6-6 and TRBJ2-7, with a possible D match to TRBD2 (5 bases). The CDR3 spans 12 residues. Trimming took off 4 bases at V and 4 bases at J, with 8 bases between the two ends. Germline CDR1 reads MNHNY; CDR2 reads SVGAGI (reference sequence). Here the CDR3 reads CASSLSGYEQYF. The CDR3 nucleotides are TGTGCCAGCAGTTTGTCGGGGTACGAGCAGTACTTC.

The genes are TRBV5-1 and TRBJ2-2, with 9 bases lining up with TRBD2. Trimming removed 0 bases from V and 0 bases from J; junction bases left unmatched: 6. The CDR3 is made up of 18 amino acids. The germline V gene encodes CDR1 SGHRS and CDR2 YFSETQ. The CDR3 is CASSLEGSGRPNTGELFF. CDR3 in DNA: TGCGCCAGCAGCTTGGAGGGTAGCGGGAGACCGAACACCGGGGAGCTGTTTTTT.

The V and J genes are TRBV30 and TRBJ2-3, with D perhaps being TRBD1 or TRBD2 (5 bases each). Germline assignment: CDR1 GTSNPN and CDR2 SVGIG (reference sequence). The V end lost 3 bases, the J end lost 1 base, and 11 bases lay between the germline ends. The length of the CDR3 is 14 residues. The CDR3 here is CAWSLGAGTDTQYF. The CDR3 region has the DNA TGTGCCTGGAGCCTCGGGGCCGGCACAGATACGCAGTATTTT. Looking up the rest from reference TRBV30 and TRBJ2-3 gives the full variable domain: SQTIHQWPATLVQPVGSPLSLECTVEGTSNPNLYWYRQAAGRGLQLLFYSVGIGQISSEVPQNLSASRPQDRQFILSSKKLLLSDSGFYLCAWSLGAGTDTQYFGPGTRLTVL.

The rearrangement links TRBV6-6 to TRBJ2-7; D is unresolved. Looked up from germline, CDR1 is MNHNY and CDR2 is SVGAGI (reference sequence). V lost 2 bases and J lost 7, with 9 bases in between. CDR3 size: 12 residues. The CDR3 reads CASSYSQEEQYF. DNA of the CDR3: TGTGCCAGCAGTTACAGCCAGGAAGAGCAGTACTTC.

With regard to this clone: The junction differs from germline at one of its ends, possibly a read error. This CDR3 reads CASSQVGSHPTEAFF. CDR3 coding DNA: TGCGCCAGCAGCCAAGTGGGCAGTCACCCCACTGAAGCTTTCTTT. The chain employs TRBV7-9 and TRBJ1-1; D uncertain. Germline assignment: CDR1 SEHNR and CDR2 FQNEAQ (reference sequence). The CDR3 has 15 amino acids.

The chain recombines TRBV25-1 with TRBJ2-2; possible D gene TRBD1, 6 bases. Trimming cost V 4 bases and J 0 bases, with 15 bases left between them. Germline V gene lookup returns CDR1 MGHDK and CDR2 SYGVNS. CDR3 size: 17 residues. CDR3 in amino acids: CASSGVGGYTNTGELFF. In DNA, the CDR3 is TGTGCCAGCAGTGGAGTAGGGGGATACACGAACACCGGGGAGCTGTTTTTT.

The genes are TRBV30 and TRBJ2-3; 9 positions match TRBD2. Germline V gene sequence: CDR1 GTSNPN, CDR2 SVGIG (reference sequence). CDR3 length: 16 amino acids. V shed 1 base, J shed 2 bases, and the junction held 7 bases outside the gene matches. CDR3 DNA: TGTGCCTGGAGTGATGGCGGGAGGGGTACCACAGATACGCAGTATTTT. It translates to CAWSDGGRGTTDTQYF. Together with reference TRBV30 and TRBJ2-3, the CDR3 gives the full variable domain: SQTIHQWPATLVQPVGSPLSLECTVEGTSNPNLYWYRQAAGRGLQLLFYSVGIGQISSEVPQNLSASRPQDRQFILSSKKLLLSDSGFYLCAWSDGGRGTTDTQYFGPGTRLTVL.

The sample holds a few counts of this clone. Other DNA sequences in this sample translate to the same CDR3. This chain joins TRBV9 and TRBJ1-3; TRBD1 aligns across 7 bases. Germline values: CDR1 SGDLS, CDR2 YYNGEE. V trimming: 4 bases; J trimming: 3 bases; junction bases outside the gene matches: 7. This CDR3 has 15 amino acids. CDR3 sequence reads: CASSPSGGGGNTIYF. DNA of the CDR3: TGTGCCAGCAGCCCCTCAGGGGGAGGTGGAAACACCATATATTTT.

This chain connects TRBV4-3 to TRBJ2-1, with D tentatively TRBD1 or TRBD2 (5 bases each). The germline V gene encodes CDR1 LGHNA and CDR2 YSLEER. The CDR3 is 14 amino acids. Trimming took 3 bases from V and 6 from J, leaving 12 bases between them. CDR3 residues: CASSQHRGVNEQFF. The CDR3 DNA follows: TGCGCCAGCAGCCAGCACCGAGGGGTCAATGAGCAGTTCTTC.

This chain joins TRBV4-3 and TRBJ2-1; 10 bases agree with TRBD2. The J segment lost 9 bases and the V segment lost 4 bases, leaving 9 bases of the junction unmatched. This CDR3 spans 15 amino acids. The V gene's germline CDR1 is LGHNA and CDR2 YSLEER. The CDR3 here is CASSPGAGGPREQFF. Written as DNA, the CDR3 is TGCGCCAGCAGCCCTGGAGCGGGAGGGCCCCGTGAGCAGTTCTTC.

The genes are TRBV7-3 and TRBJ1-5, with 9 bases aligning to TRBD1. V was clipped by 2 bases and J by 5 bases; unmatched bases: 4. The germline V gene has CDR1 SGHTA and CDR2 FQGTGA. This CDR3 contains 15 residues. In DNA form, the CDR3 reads TGTGCCAGCAGCTTAGGACAGGGGATCGATCAGCCCCAGCATTTT. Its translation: CASSLGQGIDQPQHF.

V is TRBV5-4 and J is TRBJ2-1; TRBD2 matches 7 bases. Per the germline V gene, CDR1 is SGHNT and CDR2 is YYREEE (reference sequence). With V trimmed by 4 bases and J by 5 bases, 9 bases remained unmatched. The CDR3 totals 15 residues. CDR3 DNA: TGTGCCAGCAGCAAGTGGGCGGGAGATCACAATGAGCAGTTCTTC. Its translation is CASSKWAGDHNEQFF. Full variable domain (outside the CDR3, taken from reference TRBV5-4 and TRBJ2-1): ETGVTQSPTHLIKTRGQQVTLRCSSQSGHNTVSWYQQALGQGPQFIFQYYREEENGRGNFPPRFSGLQFPNYSSELNVNALELDDSALYLCASSKWAGDHNEQFFGPGTRLTVL.